Below are 21 T cell receptor beta chains sequenced from a single sample in a study of blood T cell repertoires in COVID-19. Here immunoSEQ multiplex PCR was the method, and the copy in TCRdb shows in-frame clones only, minus some. Of fewer than 250,000 clones in the sample, 88% were seen once. The source material was peripheral blood. Receptor source: a human donor in a cohort sampled during active COVID-19.

The V call is TRBV25-1, the J call TRBJ2-5; 7 nucleotides align to TRBD1. The junction had 1 base not matched to a gene; V was cut back by 2 bases and J by 1 base. The germline V gene has CDR1 MGHDK and CDR2 SYGVNS. The CDR3 sequence is 14 residues long. The CDR3 loop reads CASSERDSQETQYF. The CDR3, as DNA: TGTGCCAGCAGTGAAAGGGACAGCCAAGAGACCCAGTACTTC.

This rearrangement joins TRBV28 to TRBJ1-2; D unresolved. Germline CDR1 reads MDHEN; CDR2 reads SYDVKM. Deletions cut 3 bases from V and 0 bases from J, with 11 bases between. The CDR3 contains 15 residues. Here the CDR3 DNA reads TGTGCCAGCAGTTTGGGTCCGGGAGCTAACTATGGCTACACCTTC. Protein product: CASSLGPGANYGYTF.

This clone was detected once. The chain recombines TRBV2 with TRBJ1-2, with a tentative D call TRBD1 (6 bases). CDR1 is SNHLY, CDR2 FYNNEI, per germline. There are 14 residues in the CDR3. V dropped 7 bases and J dropped 0 bases, with 12 bases sitting between them. The CDR3 nucleotides are TGTGCCAGCATCCACAGGGTAGCTAACTATGGCTACACCTTC. Its translation: CASIHRVANYGYTF.

The chain couples TRBV4-3 to TRBJ2-4; 9 nucleotides line up with TRBD2. CDR3 size: 19 residues. V dropped 0 bases and J dropped 0; count of bases not matched to a gene: 9. Germline CDR1 reads LGHNA; CDR2 reads YSLEER. CDR3 in amino acids: CASSQEAGGTDRAKNIQYF. The CDR3 bases are TGCGCCAGCAGCCAAGAAGCGGGGGGCACCGATAGAGCCAAAAACATTCAGTACTTC.

With respect to this clone: The junction does not match germline at one end; this may be a read error. This rearrangement joins TRBV3-1 (or the pseudogene TRBV3-2) to TRBJ2-1; TRBD1 matches at 8 bases. From germline, CDR1 is LGHDT and CDR2 YNNKEL (reference sequence). CDR3 size: 12 residues. CDR3 sequence (DNA): TGTGCCAGCAGCCAAAACCGGGACAGGTCGGTCTTC. This codes for CASSQNRDRSVF.

This rearrangement joins TRBV7-9 to TRBJ1-6; no clear D. Germline CDR1 SEHNR, CDR2 FQNEAQ (reference sequence). V was shortened by 5 bases and J by 5 bases, with 4 bases between the two germline ends. The CDR3 spans 12 residues. The CDR3 DNA sequence: TGTGCCAGCAGCATCGATAATTCACCCCTCCACTTT. Its translation: CASSIDNSPLHF.

Details on this clone: Other DNA sequences from this sample encode an identical CDR3 as well. The chain combines TRBV5-1 with TRBJ2-2, with 9 bases identical to TRBD1. This CDR3 comprises 15 residues. CDR1 is SGHRS and CDR2 is YFSETQ in the germline V gene. Unmatched junction bases numbered 4, after V lost 4 bases and J lost 3 bases. The CDR3 nucleotides are TGCGCCAGCAGCCTCCGGACAGGGGACACCGGGGAGCTGTTTTTT. It codes for CASSLRTGDTGELFF.

The genes are TRBV7-9 and TRBJ1-3; D is undetermined. V was clipped by 1 base and J by 0 bases, with 7 bases between them. The CDR3 runs 15 residues. The germline gives CDR1 SEHNR, CDR2 FQNEAQ (reference sequence). CDR3 residues: CASSLVAGSGNTIYF. Here the CDR3 DNA reads TGTGCCAGCAGCTTAGTGGCTGGCTCTGGAAACACCATATATTTT. Looking up the rest from reference TRBV7-9 and TRBJ1-3 gives the full variable domain: DTGVSQNPRHKITKRGQNVTFRCDPISEHNRLYWYRQTLGQGPEFLTYFQNEAQLEKSRLLSDRFSAERPKGSFSTLEIQRTEQGDSAMYLCASSLVAGSGNTIYFGEGSWLTVV.

The gene calls are TRBV19 and TRBJ2-1; D ambiguous. This CDR3 region has 13 residues. Per germline, CDR1 LNHDA and CDR2 SQIVND (reference sequence). V was shortened by 1 base and J by 7 bases, with 8 bases between the two germline ends. This chain's CDR3 is CASSIGLLNEQFF. CDR3 bases: TGTGCCAGTAGTATAGGACTTTTGAATGAGCAGTTCTTC.

This clone has a single count. V and J are TRBV7-8 and TRBJ2-5; D unclear. The ends were cut back, 3 bases at V and 5 bases at J, with 10 bases in the middle. The CDR3 runs 13 residues. Germline CDR1 SGHVS, CDR2 FQNEAQ. CDR3 amino acids: CASSFPFRETQYF. CDR3 bases: TGTGCCAGCAGCTTTCCGTTCCGGGAGACCCAGTACTTC.

J is TRBJ1-3 and V is TRBV7-2; 8 positions match TRBD1. The CDR3 spans 18 residues. V trimming: 3 bases; J trimming: 1 base; junction bases outside the gene matches: 11. The germline gives CDR1 SGHTA, CDR2 FQGNSA. CDR3 nucleotide sequence: TGTGCCAGCAGCTTCCGGACAGGGAGTGGTCGATCTGGAAACACCATATATTTT. It codes for CASSFRTGSGRSGNTIYF.

The chain recombines TRBV29-1 with TRBJ2-3, with a possible D match to TRBD2 (6 bases). The CDR3 is 14 amino acids. Germline V gene lookup returns CDR1 SQVTM and CDR2 ANQGSEA. V was trimmed by 4 bases and J by 2 bases, leaving 13 bases between them. CDR3 in DNA: TGCAGCGTTGCCCCCGGGGGACCCACAGATACGCAGTATTTT. It specifies CSVAPGGPTDTQYF.

This clone appeared once. The genes are TRBV6-5 and TRBJ1-1; possible D gene TRBD1, 6 bases. Germline assignment: CDR1 MNHEY and CDR2 SVGAGI. The CDR3 consists of 16 residues. V was clipped by 4 bases and J by 2 bases, with 17 bases between them. The CDR3 DNA reads as TGTGCCAGCAGTTCCCCAATGCTGGGGACAAACACTGAAGCTTTCTTT. This translates into CASSSPMLGTNTEAFF.

This sequence joins TRBV3-1 (or the pseudogene TRBV3-2) and TRBJ2-3; 8 bases match TRBD2. V lost 0 bases and J lost 3; bases outside the gene matches: 5. This CDR3 contains 16 residues. Per the germline V gene, CDR1 is LGHDT and CDR2 is YNNKEL (reference sequence). The DNA for the CDR3 is TGTGCCAGCAGCCAAGACATTGCGGGGGGAACAGATACGCAGTATTTT. It translates to CASSQDIAGGTDTQYF.

The rearrangement uses TRBV30 and TRBJ1-5, with D maybe TRBD1 (5 bases). Per the germline V gene, CDR1 is GTSNPN and CDR2 is SVGIG (reference sequence). The V and J ends lost 0 bases and 3 bases respectively, with 18 bases between them. CDR3 length equals 17 residues. The CDR3 nucleotides are TGTGCCTGGAGTGTACACGCTGGAACAGGAGTCAATCAGCCCCAGCATTTT. Translation: CAWSVHAGTGVNQPQHF.

This rearrangement joins TRBV5-1 to TRBJ1-2; D perhaps matches TRBD1 (6 bases). V lost 4 bases to trimming and J lost 0 bases, with 16 bases between them. The CDR3 is 16 amino acids. CDR1 and CDR2 from the germline V gene are SGHRS and YFSETQ. CDR3 bases: TGCGCCAGCAGCCCCCGCCGGACAGAAACTAACTATGGCTACACCTTC. It encodes CASSPRRTETNYGYTF.

This clone was recorded once. J is TRBJ1-2 and V is TRBV20-1; D uncertain. Germline CDR1 and CDR2: DFQATT and SNEGSKA (reference sequence). V dropped 7 bases and J dropped 3 bases, with 9 bases sitting between them. The CDR3 spans 11 residues. DNA of the CDR3: TGCAGTGGATGGGCCGACTATGGCTACACCTTC. Translating gives CSGWADYGYTF.

This chain uses TRBV2 with TRBJ2-5, with D possibly matching TRBD1 (6 bases). The CDR3 length is 13 residues. Germline CDR1 SNHLY, CDR2 FYNNEI. V lost 10 bases and J lost 4, with 16 bases in between. CDR3 amino acids: CANRFTGRETQYF. Written as DNA, the CDR3 is TGTGCCAACCGCTTTACAGGGCGAGAGACCCAGTACTTC.

The J gene is TRBJ1-5, the V gene TRBV4-3, with D unresolved. From germline, CDR1 is LGHNA and CDR2 YSLEER. Trimming pared 4 bases from V and 4 bases from J, leaving 8 bases between. The CDR3 has 13 amino acids. Here the CDR3 DNA reads TGCGCCAGCAGCCTCGAAACTAATCAGCCCCAGCATTTT. This translates into CASSLETNQPQHF.

The genes are TRBV5-1 and TRBJ2-5; 12 bases fit TRBD2. Trimming removed 3 bases from V and 5 bases from J; junction bases left unmatched: 11. This CDR3 is 17 amino acids long. Germline V gene lookup returns CDR1 SGHRS and CDR2 YFSETQ. The DNA of the CDR3 is TGCGCCAGCAGCTATGGACTAGCGGGGCGGGAGAGGGAGACCCAGTACTTC. Protein product: CASSYGLAGRERETQYF.

This clone has just one count. This sequence joins TRBV4-3 and TRBJ1-4, with TRBD1 as a possible D gene (6 bases). The CDR3 has 15 residues. The ends were cut back, 3 bases at V and 0 bases at J, with 8 bases in the middle. Germline CDR1 is LGHNA and CDR2 is YSLEER. CDR3 residues: CASSQGHATNEKLFF. CDR3 DNA sequence: TGCGCCAGCAGCCAGGGACATGCAACTAATGAAAAACTGTTTTTT.